This paragraph reports one TCR beta chain. Germline loops: CDR1 LNHDA, CDR2 SQIVND (reference sequence). The CDR3 covers 13 residues. The V gene end was trimmed by 9 bases and the J gene end by 5 bases; junction bases not matched to a gene: 9. This sample stems from a study of sequential checkpoint blockade in melanoma. Some clones are missing from TCRdb's copy, which holds only in-frame ones; the method was immunoSEQ multiplex PCR. In the table there are 19,000 or so clones, 65% to 80% of which are singletons. Treatment specified: randomized to nivolumab then ipilimumab (arm A) or the reverse (arm B). None of the patients previously received DNA-damaging chemotherapy. Live CD3+CD8+ CD19− CD56− cells were sorted from PBMCs.

The sequenced sample was CD8+ T cells sorted from blood (inferred from file names), obtained from a patient given nivolumab and ipilimumab in sequence. The TCR originated in a human donor with melanoma. This chain uses TRBV19 with TRBJ2-7, with 8 bases identical to TRBD1. The CDR3 sequence: CASSDRGDDEQYF. The CDR3 bases are TGTGCCAGCAGCGACAGGGGTGACGACGAGCAGTACTTC.